The clone carrying this T cell receptor beta chain was detected ten times or more. As yet, its antigen is unknown. Building of the TCR beta libraries involved iRepertoire HTBI primers and Arm-PCR of CDR3 regions. Original processing methods: Detected in the samples were over 60 TRBV and more than 11 TRBJ segments. One entry per CDR3 protein results from TCRdb running MiXCR on the multiplex PCR reads. In this record, the V and J calls reflect TCRdb's handling and not the investigators' own analysis. Among approximately 460,000 distinct CDR3 sequences listed, around 15% were seen once. The sample comes from a study of regulatory T cells in long-lasting Graves disease. General study results and limits: Persistent Graves' patients showed a TCR diversity that was lower than that of newly diagnosed ones. Persistent cases favored TRBV28, TRBJ1-2 and TRBJ2-5.

The time point: newly diagnosed GD, antithyroid drugs for less than 3 months. After RNA was extracted from PBMCs, the TCR library was made from it. The CDR3 covers 16 residues. V lost 6 bases, J lost 0 bases, and 7 bases stayed unmatched. Per germline, CDR1 SNHLY and CDR2 FYNNEI. These sequences were also reported in another study, on T cells in Graves' hyperthyroidism and ophthalmopathy. That source reports: Hyperthyroidism, newly diagnosed and lasting under 2 months, affected patients aged 18 to 65.

This specimen was peripheral blood mononuclear cells (PBMCs), taken at new diagnosis, from a patient treated with antithyroid drugs. The chain links TRBV2 to TRBJ2-1; 8 bases are shared with TRBD1. This clonotype was obtained from a woman between 25 and 40 years old with Graves disease. CDR3 nucleotide sequence: TGTGCCAGCAGCGGCGGGACAGGCAGCTCCTACAATGAGCAGTTCTTC. As protein: CASSGGTGSSYNEQFF.